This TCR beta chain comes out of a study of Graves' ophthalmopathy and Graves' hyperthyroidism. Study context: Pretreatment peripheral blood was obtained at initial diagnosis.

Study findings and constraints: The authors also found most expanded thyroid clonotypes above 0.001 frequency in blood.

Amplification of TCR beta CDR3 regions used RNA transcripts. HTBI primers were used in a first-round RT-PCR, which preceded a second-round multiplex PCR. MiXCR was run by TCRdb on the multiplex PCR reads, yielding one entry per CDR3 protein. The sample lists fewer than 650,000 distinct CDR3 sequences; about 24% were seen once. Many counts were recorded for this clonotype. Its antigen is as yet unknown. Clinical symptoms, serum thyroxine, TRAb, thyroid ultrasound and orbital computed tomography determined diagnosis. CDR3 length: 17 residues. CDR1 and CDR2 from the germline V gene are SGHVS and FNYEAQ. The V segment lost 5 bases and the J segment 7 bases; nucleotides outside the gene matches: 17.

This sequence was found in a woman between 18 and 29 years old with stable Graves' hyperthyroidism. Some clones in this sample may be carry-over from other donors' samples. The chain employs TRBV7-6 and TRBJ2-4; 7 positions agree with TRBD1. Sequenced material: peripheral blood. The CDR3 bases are TGTGCCAGCAGCGCGACTCCGGGACAGACCACCCGCAACATTCAGTACTTC. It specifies CASSATPGQTTRNIQYF.